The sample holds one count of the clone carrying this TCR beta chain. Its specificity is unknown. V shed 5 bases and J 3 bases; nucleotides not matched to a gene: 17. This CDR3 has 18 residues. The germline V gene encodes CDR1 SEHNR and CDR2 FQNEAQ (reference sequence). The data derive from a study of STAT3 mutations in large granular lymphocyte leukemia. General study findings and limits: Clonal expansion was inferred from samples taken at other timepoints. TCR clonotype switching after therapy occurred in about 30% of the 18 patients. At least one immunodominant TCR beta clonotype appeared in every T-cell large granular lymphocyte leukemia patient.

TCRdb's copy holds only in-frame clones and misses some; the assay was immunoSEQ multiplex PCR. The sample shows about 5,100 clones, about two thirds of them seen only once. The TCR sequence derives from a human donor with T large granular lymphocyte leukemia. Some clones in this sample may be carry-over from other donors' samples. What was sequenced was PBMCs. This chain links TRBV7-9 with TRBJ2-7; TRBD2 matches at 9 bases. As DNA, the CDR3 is TGTGCCAGCAGCCCCCGTTGGCTAGCGGGGAGAACTTACTACGAGCAGTACTTC. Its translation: CASSPRWLAGRTYYEQYF.